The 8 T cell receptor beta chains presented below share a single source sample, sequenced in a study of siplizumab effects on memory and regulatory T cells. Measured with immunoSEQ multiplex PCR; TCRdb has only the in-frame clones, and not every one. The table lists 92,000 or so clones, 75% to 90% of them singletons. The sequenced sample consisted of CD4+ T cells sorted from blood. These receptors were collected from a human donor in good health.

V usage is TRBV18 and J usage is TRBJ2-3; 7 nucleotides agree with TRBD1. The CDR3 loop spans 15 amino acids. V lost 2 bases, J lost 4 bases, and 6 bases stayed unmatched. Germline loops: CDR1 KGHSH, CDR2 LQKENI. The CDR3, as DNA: TGTGCCAGCTCACCAAAGAGGGGGCAGGCAGATACGCAGTATTTT. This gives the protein CASSPKRGQADTQYF.

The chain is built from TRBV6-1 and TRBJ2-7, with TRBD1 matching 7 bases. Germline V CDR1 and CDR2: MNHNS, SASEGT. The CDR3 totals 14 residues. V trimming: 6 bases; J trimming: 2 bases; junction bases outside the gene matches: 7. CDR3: CASRQQGNTYEQYF. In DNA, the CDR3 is TGTGCCAGCAGGCAACAGGGGAATACCTACGAGCAGTACTTC.

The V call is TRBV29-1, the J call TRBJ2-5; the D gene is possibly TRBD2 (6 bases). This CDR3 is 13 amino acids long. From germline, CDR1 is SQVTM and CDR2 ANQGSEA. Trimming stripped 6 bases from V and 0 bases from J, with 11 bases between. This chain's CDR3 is CSVSRDYQETQYF. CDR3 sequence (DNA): TGCAGCGTGAGCCGGGACTACCAAGAGACCCAGTACTTC.

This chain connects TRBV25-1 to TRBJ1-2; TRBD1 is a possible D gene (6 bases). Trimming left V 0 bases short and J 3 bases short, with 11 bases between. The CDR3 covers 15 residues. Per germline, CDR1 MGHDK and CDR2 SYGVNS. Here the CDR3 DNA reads TGTGCCAGCAGTGAATATGGGGGGGCGGACTATGGCTACACCTTC. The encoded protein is CASSEYGGADYGYTF.

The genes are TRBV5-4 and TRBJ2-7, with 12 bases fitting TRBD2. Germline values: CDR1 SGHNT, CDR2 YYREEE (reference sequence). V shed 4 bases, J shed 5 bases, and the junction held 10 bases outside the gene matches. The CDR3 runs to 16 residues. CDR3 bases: TGTGCCAGCAGCCTAGGACTAGCGGGGTCGAGGAACGAGCAGTACTTC. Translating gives CASSLGLAGSRNEQYF.

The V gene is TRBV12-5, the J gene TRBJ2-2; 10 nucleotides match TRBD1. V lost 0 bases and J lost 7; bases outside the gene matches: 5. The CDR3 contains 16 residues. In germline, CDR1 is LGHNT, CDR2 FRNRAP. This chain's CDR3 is CASGLVLGQGIGELFF. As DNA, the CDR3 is TGTGCTAGTGGTTTGGTACTGGGACAGGGGATCGGGGAGCTGTTTTTT.

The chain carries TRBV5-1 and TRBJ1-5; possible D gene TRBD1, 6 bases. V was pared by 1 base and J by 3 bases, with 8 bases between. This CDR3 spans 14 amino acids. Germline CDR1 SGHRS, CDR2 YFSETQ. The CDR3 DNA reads TGCGCCAGCAGCTTGACAGGGAACAATCAGCCCCAGCATTTT. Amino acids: CASSLTGNNQPQHF.

The CDR3 DNA follows: TGTGCCAGCAGCTTAGGACATGGGACAGACCCTAGCACAGATACGCAGTATTTT. The encoded protein is CASSLGHGTDPSTDTQYF. The chain links TRBV11-2 to TRBJ2-3; 7 nucleotides match TRBD1. Germline V lookup: CDR1 SGHAT, CDR2 FQNNGV. The CDR3 runs to 18 residues. Trimming took 1 base from V and 0 from J; bases not matched to a gene: 10.